This T cell receptor (beta chain) is drawn from a study of Graves' ophthalmopathy and Graves' hyperthyroidism. Study-level information: Peripheral blood was gathered at first diagnosis, ahead of any treatment whatsoever.

General study findings and limits: Prediction of ophthalmopathy progression reached around 71% sensitivity and approximately 75% specificity.

This clonotype was seen repeatedly, ten times or more. Its antigen is as yet unknown. RNA transcripts were the source from which TCR beta CDR3 regions were amplified. First-round RT-PCR employed HTBI primers, with a second-round multiplex PCR after it. TCRdb processed the multiplex PCR reads anew with MiXCR; each CDR3 protein has one entry. The sample contains under 400,000 distinct CDR3 sequences, under 20% of which appear only once. J gave up 6 bases and V 6 bases, and 6 bases lay outside the gene matches. The V gene's germline CDR1 is SGHTA and CDR2 FQGNSA. The CDR3 is made up of 14 amino acids. PBMCs were density-gradient isolated from around 10 ml fresh blood.

Sequenced sample: peripheral blood. The J gene is TRBJ1-1, the V gene TRBV7-2; 11 nucleotides agree with TRBD1. The receptor was isolated from an adult man with Graves' ophthalmopathy. The CDR3 coding sequence is TGTGCCAGCAGGTCCCCGGGACAGGGGGCTGAAGCTTTCTTT. Amino acid sequence: CASRSPGQGAEAFF.